The source of this T cell receptor (beta chain) is a study of blood T cell repertoires in COVID-19. This clone was observed once. Clones were read by immunoSEQ multiplex PCR, and TCRdb kept only the in-frame ones, dropping some. The data hold about 320,000 clones, with 89% observed a single time. The specimen was peripheral blood. The receptor was derived from a man between 18 and 35 years old who had recovered from COVID-19.

The CDR3 nucleotides are TGTGCCAGCTCCGCGGGGGTTGGCTACACCTTC. Residues: CASSAGVGYTF. The chain is built from TRBV18 and TRBJ1-2, with a weak D call TRBD1 (5 bases). V lost 6 bases to trimming and J lost 7 bases, with 9 bases between them. Germline V gives CDR1 KGHSH, CDR2 LQKENI. This CDR3 is built from 11 residues.